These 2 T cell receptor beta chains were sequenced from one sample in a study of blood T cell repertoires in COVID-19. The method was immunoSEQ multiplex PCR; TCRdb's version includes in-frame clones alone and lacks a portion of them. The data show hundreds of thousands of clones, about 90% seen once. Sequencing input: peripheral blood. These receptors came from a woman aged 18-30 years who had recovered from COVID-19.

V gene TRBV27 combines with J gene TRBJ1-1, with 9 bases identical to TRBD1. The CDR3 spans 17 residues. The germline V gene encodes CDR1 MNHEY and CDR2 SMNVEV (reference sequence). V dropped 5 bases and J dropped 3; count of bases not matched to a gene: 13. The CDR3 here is CASSRIWTGDRDTEAFF. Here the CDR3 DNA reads TGTGCCAGCAGTCGAATTTGGACAGGGGATAGAGACACTGAAGCTTTCTTT.

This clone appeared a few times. The CDR3: CASSSPYDLRAAYNEQFF. CDR3 bases: TGCGCCAGCAGCTCCCCATACGATCTCAGGGCTGCCTACAATGAGCAGTTCTTC. The rearrangement uses TRBV5-1 and TRBJ2-1; D possibly corresponds to TRBD1 (5 bases). V lost 3 bases, J lost 2 bases, and 21 bases lay in between. The germline V gene has CDR1 SGHRS and CDR2 YFSETQ. The CDR3 sequence is 18 residues long.